A selection of T cell receptor beta chains follows, all from one sample in a study of T cells in Graves' hyperthyroidism and ophthalmopathy. TCRdb re-analysed the multiplex PCR reads in MiXCR, keeping a single row per CDR3 protein. The sample shows 500,000 to 800,000 distinct CDR3 sequences, 45% of them seen only once. Sequencing was performed on peripheral blood or thyroid tissue (not recorded which). The receptors were gathered from an adult man with Graves' disease, either hyperthyroidism or ophthalmopathy (not recorded which). Each CDR3 is given with its conserved first and last residue. A D gene is named only where the DNA matches it firmly. Expanded clones get a size class; other rows say once, few or many, or leave the size out.

d_gene	abundance	v_gene	j_gene	CDR3aa	CDR3nt
TRBD1	-	TRBV5-5	TRBJ2-7	CASTHRQGASYEQYF	TGTGCCAGCACTCACAGACAGGGGGCTTCCTACGAGCAGTACTTC
TRBD1	few	TRBV28	TRBJ1-2	CASSTQGKGQGGYTF	TGTGCCAGCAGCACACAGGGGAAGGGACAAGGGGGCTACACCTTC
-	few	TRBV20-1	TRBJ1-2	CSARPEVTDGPNYGYTF	TGCAGTGCTCGCCCAGAGGTGACAGACGGACCCAACTATGGCTACACCTTC
-	many	TRBV10-3	TRBJ1-4	CAISDPKGHATNEKLFF	TGTGCCATCAGTGACCCTAAAGGCCATGCAACTAATGAAAAACTGTTTTTT
-	few	TRBV7-2	TRBJ2-7	CASSLVGDGSYEQYF	TGTGCCAGCAGCTTAGTAGGGGACGGCTCCTACGAGCAGTACTTC
-	many	TRBV24-1	TRBJ1-5	CATSEGGENQPQHF	TGTGCCACCAGTGAAGGAGGGGAGAATCAGCCCCAGCATTTT
-	-	TRBV11-3	TRBJ1-6	CASSFGSTGYNSPLHF	TGTGCCAGCAGCTTTGGGTCGACAGGCTATAATTCACCCCTCCACTTT
TRBD1	-	TRBV7-9	TRBJ2-7	CASMGGQGAYEQYF	TGTGCCAGCATGGGGGGACAGGGTGCCTACGAGCAGTACTTC
-	-	TRBV7-9	TRBJ2-2	CASSVRGDPGELFF	TGTGCCAGCAGTGTTAGGGGGGACCCCGGGGAGCTGTTTTTT
-	-	TRBV6-5	TRBJ2-2	CASSYPDDELFF	TGTGCCAGCAGTTACCCGGACGACGAGCTGTTTTTT
-	-	TRBV24-1	TRBJ1-4	CATSDTRTNNEKLFF	TGTGCCACCAGTGATACCCGGACGAACAATGAAAAACTGTTTTTT
TRBD1	-	TRBV2	TRBJ1-1	CASSSQGQVGNTEAFF	TGTGCCAGCAGTTCGCAGGGACAGGTGGGGAACACTGAAGCTTTCTTT
TRBD1	-	TRBV2	TRBJ1-2	CASSVRTGGDGYTF	TGTGCCAGCAGTGTTCGAACAGGGGGCGATGGCTACACCTTC
-	once	TRBV7-9	TRBJ2-5	CASSLAGGALETQYF	TGTGCCAGCAGCTTAGCTGGGGGCGCTTTAGAGACCCAGTACTTC
-	few	TRBV20-1	TRBJ1-5	CSAPLLQPQHF	TGCAGTGCACCACTGCTTCAGCCCCAGCATTTT
TRBD2	-	TRBV2	TRBJ2-3	CASSVLASGGMSTDTQYF	TGTGCCAGCAGTGTTTTGGCTAGCGGGGGGATGAGCACAGATACGCAGTATTTT
-	once	TRBV10-3	TRBJ1-3	CAISEVGRQNTIYF	TGTGCCATCAGTGAGGTGGGCAGACAAAACACCATATATTTT
-	many	TRBV29-1	TRBJ1-2	CSVVQGYTF	TGCAGCGTTGTACAGGGCTACACCTTC
-	-	TRBV10-3	TRBJ1-6	CAISEQGPNSPLHF	TGTGCCATCAGTGAGCAGGGTCCTAATTCACCCCTCCACTTT
TRBD1	-	TRBV6-5	TRBJ2-7	CASSFSSDRATYEQYF	TGTGCCAGCAGTTTTTCTTCGGACAGGGCAACCTACGAGCAGTACTTC
TRBD1	-	TRBV5-1	TRBJ1-2	CASRDRGPPHYGYTF	TGCGCCAGCAGAGACAGGGGCCCTCCCCACTATGGCTACACCTTC
-	many	TRBV15	TRBJ2-7	CATSRPGYEQYF	TGTGCCACCAGCCGCCCGGGTTACGAGCAGTACTTC
-	many	TRBV29-1	TRBJ1-1	CSVSNRDTEAFF	TGCAGCGTGAGCAATCGGGACACTGAAGCTTTCTTT
TRBD1	-	TRBV7-6	TRBJ2-7	CASSQGDRVSYEQYF	TGTGCCAGCAGCCAAGGGGACAGGGTCTCCTACGAGCAGTACTTC
-	few	TRBV7-9	TRBJ1-1	CASSSLAGMNTEAFF	TGTGCCAGCAGCTCTCTTGCAGGGATGAACACTGAAGCTTTCTTT
-	many	TRBV7-8	TRBJ1-6	CASSLVMDRLYNSPLHF	TGTGCCAGCAGCTTAGTCATGGACAGATTGTATAATTCACCCCTCCACTTT
TRBD1	-	TRBV12-3/TRBV12-4	TRBJ1-4	CASGSLGQGAKDEKLFF	TGTGCCAGCGGATCCCTCGGACAGGGCGCTAAGGATGAAAAACTGTTTTTT
TRBD1	-	TRBV29-1	TRBJ1-1	CSGEGQGNTEAFF	TGCAGCGGGGAGGGACAGGGCAACACTGAAGCTTTCTTT
TRBD1	-	TRBV5-1	TRBJ1-2	CASSYTPGQVHGYTF	TGCGCCAGCAGTTATACGCCGGGACAGGTTCATGGCTACACCTTC
-	many	TRBV9	TRBJ1-2	CASSVGIGGYTF	TGTGCCAGCAGCGTAGGAATAGGTGGCTACACCTTC
-	few	TRBV5-1	TRBJ1-5	CASSLAGKLNQPQHF	TGCGCCAGCAGCTTGGCCGGGAAACTCAATCAGCCCCAGCATTTT
-	many	TRBV20-1	TRBJ1-3	CSARDPGRNTIYF	TGCAGTGCTAGAGATCCCGGCAGAAACACCATATATTTT